This TCR beta chain stems from a study of blood T cell repertoires in COVID-19. V was shortened by 8 bases and J by 0 bases, with 13 bases between the two germline ends. CDR1 and CDR2 (germline): SGHDN, FVKESK. This CDR3 region has 14 residues. Assay used: immunoSEQ multiplex PCR; TCRdb lists only in-frame clones, some missing. The sample includes more than 95,000 clones, about 80% of them seen just once. The chain is built from TRBV14 and TRBJ1-1; TRBD1 might be the D (5 bases). The TCR originated in a human donor in a cohort sampled during active COVID-19. Sequencing input: peripheral blood. The CDR3 region is CASRKTEMNTEAFF. For the CDR3, the DNA is TGTGCCAGCCGAAAGACAGAAATGAACACTGAAGCTTTCTTT.